The present TCR beta chain was sequenced within a study of T-cell memory formation after mild COVID-19. Study observations and caveats: Some responding clones appeared in pre-infection memory, suggesting cross-reactive memory joined. A second wave expanding day 15 to 37 was CD4+-biased; contracting clones were balanced. The authors left the SARS-CoV-2 specificity of second-wave clones peaking on day 37 unconfirmed.

With constant-segment primers, 5'RACE yielded cDNA libraries of TCR alpha and TCR beta that carried sample barcodes and UMIs. One entry per CDR3 protein, called by TCRdb with MiXCR from the 5' RACE reads. Here the sample spans 500,000 to 550,000 distinct CDR3 sequences, about a fifth being singletons. This clonotype was seen more than once but under ten times. Its antigen is still unknown. V dropped 7 bases and J dropped 5; count of bases not matched to a gene: 9. The CDR3 has 15 residues. Germline values: CDR1 SGHNT, CDR2 YENEEA. The rearrangement links TRBV11-3 to TRBJ1-1, with 11 bases fitting TRBD1. Material for sequencing was PBMCs or a T cell subset sorted from them (not recorded which). This receptor was taken from an adult woman who had mild COVID-19 (a few samples of this study predate the infection). Cell type and time point are not known. In DNA form, the CDR3 reads TGTGCCAGCACCGCCTGGGGACAGGGGGAGACTGAAGCTTTCTTT. This gives the protein CASTAWGQGETEAFF.